This TCR beta chain was recovered during a study of CD8+ T cells in alopecia areata. On the study more broadly: Severity was scored as percentage of affected scalp area in treated patients.

This CDR3 contains 13 residues. Trimming left V 6 bases short and J 0 bases short, with 12 bases between. CDR1 SQVTM and CDR2 ANQGSEA come from the germline V gene. RNA extraction and reverse transcription yielded cDNA as sequencing template. Using immunoSEQ multiplex PCR, the repertoire was profiled, and TCRdb retains in-frame clones only, with some absent. The profile covers some 200,000 clones, with under 75% appearing a single time and around 1.5% taken by the ten largest. Treatment noted: oral pan-JAK inhibitor, 5-10 mg twice daily. Samples from alopecia areata patients were lesional scalp punch biopsies and peripheral blood. PBMCs yielded sorted CD4+ and CD8+ T cells.

This chain connects TRBV29-1 to TRBJ2-7, with D possibly matching TRBD2 (6 bases). This specimen consisted of CD4+ T cells sorted from blood, obtained at week 4, from a patient treated with tofacitinib. The TCR comes from a human donor with alopecia areata. The CDR3 protein is CSVGLLSSYEQYF. The CDR3 DNA is TGCAGCGTGGGACTCTTGAGCTCCTACGAGCAGTACTTC.